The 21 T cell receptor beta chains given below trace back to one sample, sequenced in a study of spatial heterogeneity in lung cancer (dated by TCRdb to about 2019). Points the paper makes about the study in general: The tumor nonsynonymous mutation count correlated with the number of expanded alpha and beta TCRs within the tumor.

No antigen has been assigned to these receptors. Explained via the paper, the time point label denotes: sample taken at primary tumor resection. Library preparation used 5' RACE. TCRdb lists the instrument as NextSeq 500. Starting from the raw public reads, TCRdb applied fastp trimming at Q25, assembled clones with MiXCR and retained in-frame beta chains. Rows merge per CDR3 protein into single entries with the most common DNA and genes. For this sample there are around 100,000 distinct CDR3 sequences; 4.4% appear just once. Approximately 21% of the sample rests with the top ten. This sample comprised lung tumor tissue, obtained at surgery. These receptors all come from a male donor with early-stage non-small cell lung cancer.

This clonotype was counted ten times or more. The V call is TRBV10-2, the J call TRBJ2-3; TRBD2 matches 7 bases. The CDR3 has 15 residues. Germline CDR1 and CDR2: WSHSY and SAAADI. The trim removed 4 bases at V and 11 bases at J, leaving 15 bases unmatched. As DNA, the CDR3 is TGCGCCAGCAGTGCTGGGGGAGGGCCTGGAAGTAGGCAGTATTTT. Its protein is CASSAGGGPGSRQYF.

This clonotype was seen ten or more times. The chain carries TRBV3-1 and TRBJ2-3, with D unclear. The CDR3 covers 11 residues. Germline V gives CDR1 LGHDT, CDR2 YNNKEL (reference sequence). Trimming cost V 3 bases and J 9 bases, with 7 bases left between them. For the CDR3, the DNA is TGTGCCAGCAGCCAGGCGGAAACGCAGTATTTT. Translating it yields CASSQAETQYF.

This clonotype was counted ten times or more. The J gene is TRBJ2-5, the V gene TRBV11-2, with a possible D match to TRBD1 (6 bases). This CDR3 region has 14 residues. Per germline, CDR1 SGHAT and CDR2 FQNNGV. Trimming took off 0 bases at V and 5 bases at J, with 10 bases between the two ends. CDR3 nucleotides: TGTGCCAGCAGCTTAGATAGGGGGTCGGAGACCCAGTACTTC. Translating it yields CASSLDRGSETQYF.

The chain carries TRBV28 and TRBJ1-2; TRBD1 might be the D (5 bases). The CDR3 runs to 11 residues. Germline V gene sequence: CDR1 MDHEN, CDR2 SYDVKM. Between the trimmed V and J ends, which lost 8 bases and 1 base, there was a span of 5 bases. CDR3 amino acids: CASGGNYGYTF. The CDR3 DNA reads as TGTGCCAGCGGGGGTAACTATGGCTACACCTTC.

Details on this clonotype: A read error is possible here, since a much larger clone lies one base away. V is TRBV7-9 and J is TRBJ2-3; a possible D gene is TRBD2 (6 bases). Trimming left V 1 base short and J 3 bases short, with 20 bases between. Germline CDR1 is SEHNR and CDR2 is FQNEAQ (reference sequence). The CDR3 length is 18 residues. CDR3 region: CASSLVLSLGLSTDTQYF. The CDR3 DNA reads TGTGCCAGCAGCTTAGTCCTTTCCCTAGGACTATCAACAGATACGCAGTATTTT.

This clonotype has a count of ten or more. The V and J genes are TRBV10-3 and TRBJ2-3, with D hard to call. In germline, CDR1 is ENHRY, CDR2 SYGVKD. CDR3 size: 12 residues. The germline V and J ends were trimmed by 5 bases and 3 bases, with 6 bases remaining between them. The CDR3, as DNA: TGTGCCATCAGTATTGGAACAGATACGCAGTATTTT. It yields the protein CAISIGTDTQYF.

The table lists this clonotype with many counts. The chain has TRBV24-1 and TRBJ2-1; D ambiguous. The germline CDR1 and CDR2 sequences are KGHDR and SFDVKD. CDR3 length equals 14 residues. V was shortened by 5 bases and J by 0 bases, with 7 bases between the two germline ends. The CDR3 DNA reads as TGTGCCACCAGTGCGCCCAGCTCCTACAATGAGCAGTTCTTC. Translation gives CATSAPSSYNEQFF.

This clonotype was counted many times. CDR3 residues: CASTPRSGRALGRNEQFF. In DNA, the CDR3 is TGTGCCAGCACCCCTCGTAGCGGGAGGGCCCTCGGGAGGAATGAGCAGTTCTTC. The chain couples TRBV6-5 to TRBJ2-1; TRBD2 matches at 11 bases. The CDR3 spans 18 residues. The V gene's germline CDR1 is MNHEY and CDR2 SVGAGI. V gave up 7 bases and J gave up 7 bases; unmatched junction bases: 18.

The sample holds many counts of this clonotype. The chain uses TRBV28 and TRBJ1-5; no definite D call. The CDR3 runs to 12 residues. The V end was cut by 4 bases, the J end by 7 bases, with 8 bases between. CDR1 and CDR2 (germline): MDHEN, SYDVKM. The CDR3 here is CASSSREQPQHF. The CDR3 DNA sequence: TGTGCCAGCAGTTCCCGCGAACAGCCCCAGCATTTT.

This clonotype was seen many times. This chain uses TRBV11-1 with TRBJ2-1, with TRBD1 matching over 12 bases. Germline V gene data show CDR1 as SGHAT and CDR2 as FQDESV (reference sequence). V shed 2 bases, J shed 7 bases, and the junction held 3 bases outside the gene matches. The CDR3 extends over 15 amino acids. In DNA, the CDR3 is TGTGCCAGCAGCTTAAGGGACAGGGGGCAGAATGAGCAGTTCTTC. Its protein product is CASSLRDRGQNEQFF.

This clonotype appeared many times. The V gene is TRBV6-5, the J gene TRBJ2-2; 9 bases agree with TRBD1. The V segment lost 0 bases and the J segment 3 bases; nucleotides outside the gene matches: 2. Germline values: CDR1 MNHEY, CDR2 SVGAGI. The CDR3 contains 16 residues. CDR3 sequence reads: CASSYSWDRDTGELFF. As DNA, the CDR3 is TGTGCCAGCAGTTACTCCTGGGACAGGGACACCGGGGAGCTGTTTTTT.

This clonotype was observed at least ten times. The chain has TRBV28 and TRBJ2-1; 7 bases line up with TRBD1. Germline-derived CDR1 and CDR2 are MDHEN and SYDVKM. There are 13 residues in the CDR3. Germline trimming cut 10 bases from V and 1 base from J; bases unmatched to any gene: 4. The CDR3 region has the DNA TGTGCCACCAGACAGGGTTCCTACAATGAGCAGTTCTTC. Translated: CATRQGSYNEQFF. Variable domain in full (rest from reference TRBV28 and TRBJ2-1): DVKVTQSSRYLVKRTGEKVFLECVQDMDHENMFWYRQDPGLGLRLIYFSYDVKMKEKGDIPEGYSVSREKKERFSLILESASTNQTSMYLCATRQGSYNEQFFGPGTRLTVL.

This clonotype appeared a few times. The CDR3 sequence is CASSENRAGNTIYF. DNA for the CDR3: TGTGCCAGCAGTGAGAACAGGGCAGGAAACACCATATATTTT. The chain recombines TRBV28 with TRBJ1-3; TRBD1 is a possible D gene (6 bases). Trimming stripped 5 bases from V and 4 bases from J, with 12 bases between. The CDR3 is made up of 14 amino acids. Germline V gene data show CDR1 as MDHEN and CDR2 as SYDVKM.

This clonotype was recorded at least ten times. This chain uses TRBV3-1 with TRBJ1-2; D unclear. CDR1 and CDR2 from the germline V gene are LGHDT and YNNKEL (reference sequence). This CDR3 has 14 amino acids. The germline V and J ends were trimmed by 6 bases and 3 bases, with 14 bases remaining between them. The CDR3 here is CASRLSGFHYGYTF. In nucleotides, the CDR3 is TGTGCCAGCAGGTTGTCAGGCTTCCACTATGGCTACACCTTC. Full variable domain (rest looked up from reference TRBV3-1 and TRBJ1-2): DTAVSQTPKYLVTQMGNDKSIKCEQNLGHDTMYWYKQDSKKFLKIMFSYNNKELIINETVPNRFSPKSPDKAHLNLHINSLELGDSAVYFCASRLSGFHYGYTFGSGTRLTVV.

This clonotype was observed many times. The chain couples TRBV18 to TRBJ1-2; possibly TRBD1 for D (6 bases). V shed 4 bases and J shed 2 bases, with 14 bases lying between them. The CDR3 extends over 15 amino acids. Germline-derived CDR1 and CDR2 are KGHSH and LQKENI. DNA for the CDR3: TGTGCCAGCTCACGCGGGACATCTTCCAACTATGGCTACACCTTC. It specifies CASSRGTSSNYGYTF.

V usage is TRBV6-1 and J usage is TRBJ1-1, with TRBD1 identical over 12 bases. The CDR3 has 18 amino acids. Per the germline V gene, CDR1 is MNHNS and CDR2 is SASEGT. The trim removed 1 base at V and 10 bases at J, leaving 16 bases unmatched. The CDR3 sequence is CASSEVDGTGGELGTAFF. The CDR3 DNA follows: TGTGCCAGCAGTGAAGTAGACGGGACAGGGGGCGAGTTGGGCACAGCTTTCTTT.

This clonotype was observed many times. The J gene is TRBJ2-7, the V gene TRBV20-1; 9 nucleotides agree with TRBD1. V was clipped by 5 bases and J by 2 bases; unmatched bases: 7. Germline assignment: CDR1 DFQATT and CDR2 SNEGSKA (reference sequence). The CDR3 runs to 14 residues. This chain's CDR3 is CSALWDRAAYEQYF. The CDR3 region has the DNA TGCAGTGCTCTGTGGGACAGGGCTGCCTACGAGCAGTACTTC.

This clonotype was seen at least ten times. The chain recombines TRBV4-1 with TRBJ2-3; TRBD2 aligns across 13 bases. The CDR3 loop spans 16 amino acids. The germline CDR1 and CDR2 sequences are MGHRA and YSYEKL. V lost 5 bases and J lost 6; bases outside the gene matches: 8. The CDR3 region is CASSAGLAGAGDTQYF. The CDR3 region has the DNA TGCGCCAGCAGCGCTGGACTAGCGGGAGCAGGTGATACGCAGTATTTT.

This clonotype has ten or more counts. The CDR3 loop reads CASSSPIIRTGPGNTIYF. In DNA form, the CDR3 reads TGTGCCAGCAGTTCGCCCATTATCCGAACAGGGCCTGGAAACACCATATATTTT. The chain combines TRBV28 with TRBJ1-3; D possibly corresponds to TRBD1 (6 bases). Deletions cut 4 bases from V and 2 bases from J, with 21 bases between. Looked up from germline, CDR1 is MDHEN and CDR2 is SYDVKM. This CDR3 region has 18 residues.

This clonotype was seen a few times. In DNA, the CDR3 is TGCAGTGCTACTAGCGGGGTATCCTACGAGCAGTACTTC. This sequence encodes CSATSGVSYEQYF. V and J are TRBV20-1 and TRBJ2-7; 9 bases line up with TRBD2. Germline V gene sequence: CDR1 DFQATT, CDR2 SNEGSKA (reference sequence). With V trimmed by 4 bases and J by 1 base, 2 bases remained unmatched. The CDR3 spans 13 residues.

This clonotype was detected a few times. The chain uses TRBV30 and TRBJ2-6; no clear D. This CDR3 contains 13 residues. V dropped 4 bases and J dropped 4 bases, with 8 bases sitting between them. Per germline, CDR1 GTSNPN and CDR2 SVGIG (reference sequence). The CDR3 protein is CAWTHGGANVLTF. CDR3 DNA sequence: TGTGCCTGGACCCACGGGGGGGCCAACGTCCTGACTTTC.